This T cell receptor (beta chain) is from a study of T cell responses to AZD1222 COVID-19 vaccine. Regarding the study as a whole: Baseline seropositivity occurred in only six AZD1222 recipients. Dominant at 160-218 and 743-854, vaccine-associated CD4 TCRs also spanned spike. No day 14 peak samples; only post-peak repertoires were characterized.

As to this clone: Its antigen is not identified.

TCRdb keeps only in-frame clones here, not all; method: immunoSEQ multiplex PCR. The table lists over 65,000 clones, roughly 94% of them singletons. The TCR comes from an adult in good health. The material sequenced was peripheral blood, taken on day 0 of MenACWY control vaccination.

CDR3 DNA sequence: TGTGCCAGTAGTATAGAGGCAAGTGGTGACACTGAAGCTTTCTTT. Residues: CASSIEASGDTEAFF. This chain links TRBV19 with TRBJ1-1; D unclear. Germline V CDR1 and CDR2: LNHDA, SQIVND (reference sequence). This CDR3 has 15 residues. Deletions cut 0 bases from V and 3 bases from J, with 11 bases between.